This T cell receptor (beta chain) derives from a study of T cells in localized non-small cell lung cancer. The CDR3 is 13 residues long. Looked up from germline, CDR1 is SGHNT and CDR2 is YYREEE (reference sequence). The V and J ends lost 5 bases and 1 base respectively, with 9 bases between them. Measured with immunoSEQ multiplex PCR; TCRdb has only the in-frame clones, and not every one. The table lists approximately 49,000 clones, approximately 80% of them singletons, with around a sixth in the top ten. The sample consisted of peripheral blood, taken before any cancer treatment. V gene TRBV5-4 combines with J gene TRBJ1-1; the D gene is possibly TRBD1 (6 bases). This TCR was recovered from a man between 40 and 69 years old with stage I squamous cell lung carcinoma. In DNA form, the CDR3 reads TGTGCCAGCAGATCGGACAGGAACACTGAAGCTTTCTTT. Translated, it gives CASRSDRNTEAFF.